The entry below gives a single TCR beta chain sequence along with its context. CDR3 length: 14 amino acids. Germline-derived CDR1 and CDR2 are SQVTM and ANQGSEA. Trimming took 4 bases from V and 9 from J; bases not matched to a gene: 9. The sample originates from a study of blood T cell repertoires in COVID-19. Clones were sequenced by immunoSEQ multiplex PCR, and TCRdb holds only the in-frame ones, with some missing. Altogether roughly 270,000 clones are present, roughly 80% being singletons, with the ten largest covering about 5%. The sequenced sample consisted of PBMCs or T cells enriched from blood (not recorded which). This receptor was taken from a man between 35 and 55 years old who had been exposed to COVID-19. The chain combines TRBV29-1 with TRBJ2-1; 10 positions agree with TRBD2. CDR3 sequence: CSVARSGRAGEQFF. CDR3 coding DNA: TGCAGCGTTGCCAGGAGCGGGAGGGCCGGTGAGCAGTTCTTC.